The 2 T cell receptor beta chains listed next were all sequenced from one sample in a study of tumor-infiltrating lymphocytes in primary liver carcinoma. Both blood RNA, taken from unsorted whole blood, and germline DNA were extracted. Researchers generated TCR beta cDNA from approximately 450 ng of total RNA, relying on a constant-region primer. Slightly modified ARM-PCR served as the procedure for the TCR beta libraries. These libraries came from three rounds of nested multiplex PCR. Researchers ran the first two PCR rounds for about 11 cycles each with TRBV1-TRBV30 forward primers and a C-beta reverse primer. TCRdb passed the multiplex PCR reads through MiXCR, listing each CDR3 protein once. The data contain about 320,000 distinct CDR3 sequences, around three fifths of them seen just once; the ten biggest clones take up approximately 9%. The sequencing input was peripheral blood. The receptors were gathered from a middle-aged man with primary liver carcinoma and hepatitis B virus infection.

This clonotype was seen only a few times. The chain carries TRBV4-1 and TRBJ2-7, with 7 positions matching TRBD1. V lost 4 bases, J lost 3 bases, and 9 bases stayed unmatched. Germline CDR1 is MGHRA and CDR2 is YSYEKL. This CDR3 contains 15 residues. CDR3 coding DNA: TGCGCCAGCAGCCTCGGGGCAGGGGGTAACTACGAGCAGTACTTC. Encoded protein: CASSLGAGGNYEQYF.

About this clonotype itself: A much larger clone differs by one base, so this may be a read error. The chain joins TRBV5-1 to TRBJ2-1; 12 positions match TRBD2. Germline CDR1 reads SGHRS; CDR2 reads YFSETQ. This CDR3 contains 15 residues. The DNA for the CDR3 is TGCGCCAGCAGCTCCGGGACTAGCGGGCAGGATGAGCACTTCTTC. Amino acids: CASSSGTSGQDEHFF.